This is a list of T cell receptor beta chains from one sample in a study of T cells in Graves' hyperthyroidism and ophthalmopathy. MiXCR, applied by TCRdb to the multiplex PCR reads, yields one record per CDR3 protein. Of over 650,000 distinct CDR3 sequences in the sample, roughly 15% were seen once. Sequenced: blood. The receptors here all came from a man aged 18 to 30 with Graves' hyperthyroidism. The CDR3 runs from the conserved cysteine through the conserved F or W. A D gene is named only where the DNA matches it firmly. Clone size is stated in some rows and not others, as once, few, many or a class when expanded.

TRBJ2-3 TRBV5-1 . 12 many CASSFGEDTQYF TGCGCCAGCAGCTTTGGAGAAGATACGCAGTATTTT
TRBJ2-1 TRBV30 . 13 many CAWRWEWGDEQFF TGTGCCTGGAGGTGGGAGTGGGGAGATGAGCAGTTCTTC
TRBJ2-1 TRBV19 . 14 few CASTPAGAYNEQFF TGTGCCAGTACCCCGGCAGGGGCCTACAATGAGCAGTTCTTC
TRBJ2-7 TRBV20-1 TRBD1 13 many CSVIRQGTYEQYF TGCAGTGTTATACGACAGGGCACCTACGAGCAGTACTTC
TRBJ2-7 TRBV27 . 15 few CASSFHGAATYEQYF TGTGCCAGCAGCTTCCATGGGGCCGCAACCTACGAGCAGTACTTC
TRBJ2-1 TRBV2 . 14 many CASRGYVSYNEQFF TGTGCCAGCAGGGGGTATGTCTCCTACAATGAGCAGTTCTTC
TRBJ2-5 TRBV29-1 . 13 many CSGRREGWETQYF TGCAGCGGGCGGAGAGAGGGATGGGAGACCCAGTACTTC
TRBJ2-7 TRBV12-3/TRBV12-4 . 16 many CASSLVGQGINYEQYF TGTGCCAGCAGTTTAGTGGGGCAGGGAATAAACTACGAGCAGTACTTC
TRBJ1-1 TRBV12-5 . 14 . CASGLVDMNTEAFF TGTGCTAGTGGTTTGGTAGACATGAACACTGAAGCTTTCTTT
TRBJ2-7 TRBV3-1 TRBD2 19 few CASSHEAAHWTSGRNEQYF TGTGCCAGCAGCCACGAAGCCGCCCACTGGACTAGCGGGAGGAACGAGCAGTACTTC
TRBJ2-6 TRBV7-3 . 15 . CASSLRSQFPNVLTF TGTGCCAGCAGCTTACGGTCGCAGTTTCCCAACGTCCTGACTTTC
TRBJ1-2 TRBV29-1 . 14 few CSVEPNDGLYGYTF TGCAGCGTTGAACCCAATGACGGACTATATGGCTACACCTTC
TRBJ2-5 TRBV28 . 15 many CASSAWGGPQETQYF TGTGCCAGCAGCGCATGGGGCGGGCCCCAAGAGACCCAGTACTTC
TRBJ1-5 TRBV28 . 16 . CASSLPGTNSNQPQHF TGTGCCAGCAGTTTACCCGGGACAAATAGCAATCAGCCCCAGCATTTT
TRBJ2-7 TRBV28 TRBD1 14 many CASHAWDRVGEQYF TGTGCCAGCCACGCCTGGGACAGGGTGGGCGAGCAGTACTTC
TRBJ2-1 TRBV19 . 14 once CASSWGHGDNEQFF TGTGCCAGTAGCTGGGGCCATGGGGACAATGAGCAGTTCTTC
TRBJ2-3 TRBV28 TRBD1 14 many CAVQGAHTTDTQYF TGTGCCGTTCAGGGGGCGCACACCACAGATACGCAGTATTTT
TRBJ2-7 TRBV28 TRBD1 13 few CASSERGPYEQYF TGTGCCAGCAGTGAGAGGGGGCCCTACGAGCAGTACTTC
TRBJ2-1 TRBV3-1 . 14 few CASSREGGLNEQFF TGTGCCAGCAGCCGGGAGGGGGGGTTGAATGAGCAGTTCTTC
TRBJ2-1 TRBV10-3 TRBD1 13 . CATRGQGSNEQFF TGTGCCACCCGGGGACAGGGAAGCAATGAGCAGTTCTTC
TRBJ2-1 TRBV5-1 TRBD2 19 many CASSLAGLGTGPFYNEQFF TGCGCCAGCAGCTTGGCCGGACTAGGGACGGGACCGTTCTACAATGAGCAGTTCTTC
TRBJ2-3 TRBV20-1 . 16 few CSAFDPSGPITDTQYF TGCAGTGCTTTTGACCCCAGCGGGCCTATTACAGATACGCAGTATTTT
TRBJ2-1 TRBV12-3/TRBV12-4 . 15 many CASSLRRAEGDEQFF TGTGCCAGCAGTTTACGCAGGGCCGAAGGGGATGAGCAGTTCTTC
TRBJ1-2 TRBV27 . 16 many CASSPLSGQLNYGYTF TGTGCCAGCAGTCCACTCTCCGGACAGCTTAACTATGGCTACACCTTC
TRBJ2-7 TRBV27 . 14 many CASSLFGTKIEQYF TGTGCCAGCAGTTTATTCGGGACCAAAATTGAGCAGTACTTC
TRBJ1-2 TRBV20-1 . 13 many CSASLGASYGYTF TGCAGTGCTAGTCTGGGGGCAAGCTATGGCTACACCTTC
TRBJ2-2 TRBV15 . 14 . CATSREPNTGELFF TGTGCCACCAGCAGAGAGCCGAACACCGGGGAGCTGTTTTTT
TRBJ2-1 TRBV5-6 TRBD2 16 . CASSWCTSGNYNEQFF TGTGCCAGCAGCTGGTGCACTAGCGGAAACTACAATGAGCAGTTCTTC
TRBJ2-2 TRBV27 TRBD2 16 . CASSPISGRNTGELFF TGTGCCAGCAGTCCCATTAGCGGGAGGAACACCGGGGAGCTGTTTTTT
TRBJ2-7 TRBV4-2 . 17 few CASSQEGGEPSSYEQYF TGTGCCAGCAGCCAAGAAGGCGGGGAACCGAGCTCCTACGAGCAGTACTTC
TRBJ2-3 TRBV27 TRBD1 16 many CASSSDRGGYTDTQYF TGTGCCAGCAGTTCGGACAGGGGTGGGTACACAGATACGCAGTATTTT
TRBJ1-2 TRBV6-1 TRBD1 14 many CASSEQGANYGYTF TGTGCCAGCAGTGAACAGGGGGCTAACTATGGCTACACCTTC
TRBJ1-5 TRBV2 . 13 . CASSRDREWAQHF TGTGCCAGCAGTAGGGACCGTGAGTGGGCCCAGCATTTT
TRBJ1-1 TRBV12-3/TRBV12-4 . 13 few CASTLSRSTEAFF TGTGCCAGCACCCTGAGCAGGAGCACTGAAGCTTTCTTT
TRBJ2-7 TRBV28 . 14 many CASSLAPAPYEQYF TGTGCCAGCAGTTTGGCACCTGCCCCCTACGAGCAGTACTTC
TRBJ2-7 TRBV7-2 TRBD1 14 many CASSWTGGAYEQYF TGTGCCAGCAGCTGGACAGGTGGAGCGTACGAGCAGTACTTC
TRBJ2-1 TRBV18 TRBD2 15 . CASSPTSGSFNEQFF TGTGCCAGCTCCCCGACTAGCGGGAGTTTTAATGAGCAGTTCTTC